This TCR beta chain was sequenced in a study of shared clonotypes between healthy human individuals. Study details: Donor composition was two women and a few men, aged 18 to 49.

Some clones are missing from TCRdb's copy, which holds only in-frame ones; the method was immunoSEQ multiplex PCR. Of about 1.1 million clones listed, roughly 80% are singletons. Germline V CDR1 and CDR2: ENHRY, SYGVKD. After removal of 6 bases from V and 4 bases from J, the junction contained 6 bases not matched to a gene. The CDR3 runs 14 residues. The rearrangement uses TRBV10-3 and TRBJ1-5; 7 nucleotides line up with TRBD1. The material sequenced was memory CD4+ T cells from PBMCs. Subset reported: CD45RA-negative fraction. This sequence originates from a man younger than 35 in good health. Some clones in this sample may be carry-over from other donors' samples. As DNA, the CDR3 is TGTGCCATCAGCGCCCAGGGGGGGAATCAGCCCCAGCATTTT. Its protein product is CAISAQGGNQPQHF.